This TCR beta chain was documented in a study of blood T cell repertoires in COVID-19. Whole-study context: Samples came from the United States, Italy and Spain, spanning acute and convalescent COVID-19. T cells, B-cell-depleted T cells, or PBMCs supplied cDNA or gDNA.

Trimming cost V 2 bases and J 2 bases, with 14 bases left between them. Germline CDR1 reads SGHDN; CDR2 reads FVKESK. The CDR3 extends over 16 amino acids. Patients in Seattle were enrolled during active infection, then followed longitudinally. In the original analysis: Amplification with reference gene primers provided the estimates of nucleated cell counts. Generated by immunoSEQ multiplex PCR, the TCRdb table keeps only in-frame clones and is missing some. V and J calls and clone size are copied from that table; D and trimming were computed from the DNA. The table has fewer than 600,000 clones, 80% to 90% seen once.

The rearrangement uses TRBV14 and TRBJ2-3, with no clear D. The sample consisted of peripheral blood. The source is a man younger than 35 with COVID-19, enrolled during active disease. The CDR3 bases are TGTGCCAGCAGCCAACACCCACACCTTTACACAGATACGCAGTATTTT. Encoded protein: CASSQHPHLYTDTQYF.